This T cell receptor beta chain was profiled in a study of CD8 T cells in Susac syndrome. TCR beta from blood CD8+ and CD4+ T cells was sequenced. Those who served as multiple sclerosis controls were treatment-naive patients with stable or active relapsing-remitting disease. The CD8+ and CD4+ T cells were isolated magnetically using a negative isolation approach, whereas the TEMRA cells were enriched by FACS. Details on this clonotype: A much larger clone differs by one base, so this may be a read error.

RNA amounts of roughly 0.45 to 1 ug underwent reverse transcription with random hexamers. TCRdb used MiXCR to reprocess the immunoSEQ multiplex PCR reads, holding one entry per CDR3 protein. The data hold hundreds of thousands of distinct CDR3 sequences, with 70% to 90% observed a single time. This CDR3 comprises 12 residues. V lost 7 bases and J 0 bases, leaving 7 bases between the germline ends. The sample was CD8+ T cells from PBMCs. This clonotype was obtained from a human donor with multiple sclerosis. The rearrangement links TRBV12-3 or TRBV12-4 to TRBJ2-7; no clear D gene. The CDR3 protein is CASTSSSYEQYF. The CDR3, as DNA: TGTGCCAGCACCTCCAGCTCCTACGAGCAGTACTTC.